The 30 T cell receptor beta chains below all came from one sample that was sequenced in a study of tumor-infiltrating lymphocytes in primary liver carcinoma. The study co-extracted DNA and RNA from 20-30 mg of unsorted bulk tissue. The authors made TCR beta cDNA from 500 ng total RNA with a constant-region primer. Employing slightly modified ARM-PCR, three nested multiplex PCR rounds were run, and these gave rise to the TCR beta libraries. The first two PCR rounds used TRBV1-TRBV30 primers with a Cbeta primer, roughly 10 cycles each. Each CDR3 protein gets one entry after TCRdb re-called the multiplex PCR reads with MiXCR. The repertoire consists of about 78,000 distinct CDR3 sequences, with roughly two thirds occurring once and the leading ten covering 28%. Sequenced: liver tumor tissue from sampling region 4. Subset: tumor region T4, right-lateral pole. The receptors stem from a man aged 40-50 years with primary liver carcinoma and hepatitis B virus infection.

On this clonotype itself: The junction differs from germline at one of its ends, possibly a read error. The CDR3 loop is CISSGGTPSDTHYF. The DNA of the CDR3 is TGTATCAGCAGCGGCGGGACTCCGTCGGATACGCACTATTTT. The J gene is TRBJ2-3, the V gene TRBV5-5, with D possibly TRBD2 on 6 matching bases. CDR1 is SGHKS and CDR2 is YYEKEE in the germline V gene (reference sequence). The CDR3 totals 14 residues. The variable domain in full, completed from reference TRBV5-5 and TRBJ2-3, reads DAGVTQSPTHLIKTRGQQVTLRCSPISGHKSVSWYQQVLGQGPQFIFQYYEKEERGRGNFPDRFSARQFPNYSSELNVNALLLGDSALYLCISSGGTPSDTHYFGPGTRLTVL.

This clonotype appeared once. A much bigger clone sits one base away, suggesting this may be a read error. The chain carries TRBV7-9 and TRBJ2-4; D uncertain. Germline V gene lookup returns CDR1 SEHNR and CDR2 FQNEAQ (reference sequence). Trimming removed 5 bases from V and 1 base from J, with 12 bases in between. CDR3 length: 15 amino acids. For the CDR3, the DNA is TGTGCCAGCAGCGAGTCAGTGGCGGCCAAAAACATTCAGTACTTC. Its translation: CASSESVAAKNIQYF.

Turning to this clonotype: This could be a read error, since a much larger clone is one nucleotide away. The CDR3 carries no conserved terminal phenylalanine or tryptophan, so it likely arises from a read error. The CDR3: CASSPRISGDTEAFS. The CDR3 DNA follows: TGTGCCAGCTCACCCAGAATATCAGGGGACACTGAAGCTTTCTCT. V gene TRBV18 combines with J gene TRBJ1-1; a weak D match, TRBD1 (6 bases). The CDR3 length is 15 residues. V was cut by 3 bases and J by 3 bases, with 14 bases left in between. Germline CDR1 and CDR2: KGHSH and LQKENI.

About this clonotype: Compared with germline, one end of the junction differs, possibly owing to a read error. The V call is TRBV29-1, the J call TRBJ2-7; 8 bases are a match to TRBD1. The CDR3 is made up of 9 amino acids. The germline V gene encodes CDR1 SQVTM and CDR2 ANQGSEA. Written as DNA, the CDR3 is TGTAGCCTCCGGGACAGGAGGTACTTC. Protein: CSLRDRRYF.

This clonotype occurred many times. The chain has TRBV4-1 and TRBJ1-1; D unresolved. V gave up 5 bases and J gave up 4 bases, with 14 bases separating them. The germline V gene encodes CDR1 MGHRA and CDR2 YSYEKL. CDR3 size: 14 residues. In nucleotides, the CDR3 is TGCGCCAGCAGCTCACACCGGGAGGTCACTGAAGCTTTCTTT. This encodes CASSSHREVTEAFF.

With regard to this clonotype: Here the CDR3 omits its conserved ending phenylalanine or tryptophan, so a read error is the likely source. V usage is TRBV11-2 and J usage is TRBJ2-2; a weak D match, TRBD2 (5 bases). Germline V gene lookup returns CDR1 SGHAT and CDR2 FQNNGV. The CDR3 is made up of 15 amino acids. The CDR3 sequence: CGSRMVARVSGELFL. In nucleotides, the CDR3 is TGTGGCAGCAGGATGGTAGCGAGAGTATCCGGGGAGCTGTTTCTT.

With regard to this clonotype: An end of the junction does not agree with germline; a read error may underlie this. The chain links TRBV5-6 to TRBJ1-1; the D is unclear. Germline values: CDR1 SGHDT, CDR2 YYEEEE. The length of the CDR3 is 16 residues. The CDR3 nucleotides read TGTGCCAGCAGCTTGAAGACATGGGCTTTGAACACCGAAGCTTTCTTT. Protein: CASSLKTWALNTEAFF.

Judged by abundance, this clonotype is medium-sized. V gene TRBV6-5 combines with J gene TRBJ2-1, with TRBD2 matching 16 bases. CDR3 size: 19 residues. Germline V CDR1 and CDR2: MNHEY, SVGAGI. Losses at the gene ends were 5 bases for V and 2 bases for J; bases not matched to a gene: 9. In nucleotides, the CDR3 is TGTGCCAGCAGTCCCGGGACTAGCGGGAGGGCCGGCGCCTACAATGAGCAGTTCTTC. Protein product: CASSPGTSGRAGAYNEQFF.

The CDR3: CASRAGPNTQYF. CDR3 nucleotides: TGTGCCAGCAGGGCCGGGCCCAATACGCAGTATTTT. The rearrangement links TRBV2 to TRBJ2-3, with no clear D. The CDR3 extends over 12 amino acids. V shed 6 bases and J shed 7 bases, with 11 bases lying between them. Per the germline V gene, CDR1 is SNHLY and CDR2 is FYNNEI.

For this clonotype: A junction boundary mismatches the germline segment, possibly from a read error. Written as DNA, the CDR3 is TGCAGCGAAAGCGGGAGGGCTGTGAATGAGCAGCTCTTC. It encodes CSESGRAVNEQLF. The J gene is TRBJ2-1, the V gene TRBV29-1, with TRBD2 matching 10 bases. The CDR3 sequence is 13 residues long. The germline V gene encodes CDR1 SQVTM and CDR2 ANQGSEA.

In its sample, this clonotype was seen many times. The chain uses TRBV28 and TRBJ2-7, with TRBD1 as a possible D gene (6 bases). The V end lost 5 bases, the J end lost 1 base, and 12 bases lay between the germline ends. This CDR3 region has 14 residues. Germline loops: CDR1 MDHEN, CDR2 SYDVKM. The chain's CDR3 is CASSKQGQSYEQYF. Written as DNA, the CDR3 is TGTGCCAGCAGTAAACAGGGCCAATCCTACGAGCAGTACTTC.

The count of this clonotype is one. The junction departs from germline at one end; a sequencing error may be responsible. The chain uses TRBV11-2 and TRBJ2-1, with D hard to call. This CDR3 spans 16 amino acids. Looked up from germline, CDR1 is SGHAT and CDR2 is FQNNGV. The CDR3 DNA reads TGTGTCAGCAACTCGCGCCCCAGCGTGAGGATCTATGAGCAGTTCTTC. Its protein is CVSNSRPSVRIYEQFF.

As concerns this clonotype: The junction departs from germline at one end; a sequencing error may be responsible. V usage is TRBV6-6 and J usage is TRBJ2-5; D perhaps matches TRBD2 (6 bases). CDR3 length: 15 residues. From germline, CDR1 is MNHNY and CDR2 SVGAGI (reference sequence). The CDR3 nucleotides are TGTGCCAGAAGTTACTCACTAGCAGGCCAAGAGACCCAGTACTTC. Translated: CARSYSLAGQETQYF.

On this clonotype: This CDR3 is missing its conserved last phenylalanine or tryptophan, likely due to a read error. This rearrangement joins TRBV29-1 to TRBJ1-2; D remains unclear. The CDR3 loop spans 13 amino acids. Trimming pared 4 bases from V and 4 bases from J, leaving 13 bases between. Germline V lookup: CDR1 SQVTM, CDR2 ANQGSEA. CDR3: CSVVRDESYGYTS. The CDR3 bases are TGCAGCGTTGTTCGGGATGAATCCTATGGCTACACCTCC.

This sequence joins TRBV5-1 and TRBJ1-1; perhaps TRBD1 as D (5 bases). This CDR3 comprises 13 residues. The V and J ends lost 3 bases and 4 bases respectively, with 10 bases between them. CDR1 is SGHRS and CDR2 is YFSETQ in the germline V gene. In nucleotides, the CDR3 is TGCGCCAGCAGCTCCGGGACTAGCACTGAAGCTTTCTTT. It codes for CASSSGTSTEAFF.

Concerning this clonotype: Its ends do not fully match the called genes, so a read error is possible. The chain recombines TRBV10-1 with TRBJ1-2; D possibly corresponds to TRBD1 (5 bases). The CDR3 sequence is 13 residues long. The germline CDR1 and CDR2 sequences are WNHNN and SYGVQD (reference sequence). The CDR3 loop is CASSESRDYGYAF. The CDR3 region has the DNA TGCGCCAGCAGTGAGTCAAGGGACTATGGCTACGCCTTT.

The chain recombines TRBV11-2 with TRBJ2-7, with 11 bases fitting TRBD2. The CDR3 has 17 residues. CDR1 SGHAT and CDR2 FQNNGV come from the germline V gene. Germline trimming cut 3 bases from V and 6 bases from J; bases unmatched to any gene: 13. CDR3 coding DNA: TGTGCCAGCAGCTTCAGGCTCCTCAGGACTAGCGGGTTCGAGCAGTACTTC. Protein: CASSFRLLRTSGFEQYF. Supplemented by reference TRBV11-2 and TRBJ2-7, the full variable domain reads EAGVAQSPRYKIIEKRQSVAFWCNPISGHATLYWYQQILGQGPKLLIQFQNNGVVDDSQLPKDRFSAERLKGVDSTLKIQPAKLEDSAVYLCASSFRLLRTSGFEQYFGPGTRLTVT.

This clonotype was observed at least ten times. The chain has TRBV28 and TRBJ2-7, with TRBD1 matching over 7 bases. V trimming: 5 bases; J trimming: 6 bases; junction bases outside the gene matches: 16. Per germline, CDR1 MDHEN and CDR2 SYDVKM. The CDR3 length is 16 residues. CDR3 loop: CASSPRGTASTGEQYF. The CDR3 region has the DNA TGTGCCAGCAGTCCCAGGGGGACCGCCTCGACGGGCGAGCAGTACTTC.

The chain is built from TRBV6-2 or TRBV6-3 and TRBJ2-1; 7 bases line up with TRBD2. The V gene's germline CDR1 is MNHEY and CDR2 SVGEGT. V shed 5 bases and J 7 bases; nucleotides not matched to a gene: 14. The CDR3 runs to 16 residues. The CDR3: CASSPIRGVTVNEQFF. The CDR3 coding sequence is TGTGCCAGCAGTCCCATACGGGGGGTCACTGTTAATGAGCAGTTCTTC.

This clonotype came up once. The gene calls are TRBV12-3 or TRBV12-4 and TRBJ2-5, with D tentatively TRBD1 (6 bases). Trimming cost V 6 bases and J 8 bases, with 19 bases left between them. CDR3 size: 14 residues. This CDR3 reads CASSRGALEDTQYF. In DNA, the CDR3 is TGTGCCAGCAGCAGGGGAGCGCTAGAGGATACCCAGTACTTC.

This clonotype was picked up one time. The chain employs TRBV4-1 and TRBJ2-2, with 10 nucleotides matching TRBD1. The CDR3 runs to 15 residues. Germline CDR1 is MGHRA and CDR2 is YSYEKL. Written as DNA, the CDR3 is TGCCACAGCAGCCCGGACAGGGGGAATGCCGGGGAGCTGTTTTTT. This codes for CHSSPDRGNAGELFF.

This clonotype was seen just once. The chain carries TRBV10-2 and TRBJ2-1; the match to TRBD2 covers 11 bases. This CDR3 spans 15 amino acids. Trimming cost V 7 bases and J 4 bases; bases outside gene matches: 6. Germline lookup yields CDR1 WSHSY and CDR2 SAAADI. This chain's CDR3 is CASTTSGSVYNEQFF. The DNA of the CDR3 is TGCGCCAGCACCACTAGCGGGAGTGTGTACAATGAGCAGTTCTTC.

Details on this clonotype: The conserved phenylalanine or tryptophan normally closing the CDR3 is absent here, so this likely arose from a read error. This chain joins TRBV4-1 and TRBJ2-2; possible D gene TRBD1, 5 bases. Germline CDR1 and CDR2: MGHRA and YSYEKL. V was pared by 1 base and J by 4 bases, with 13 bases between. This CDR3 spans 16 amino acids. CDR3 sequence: CASSQASTARTGELFC. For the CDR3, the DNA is TGCGCCAGCAGCCAAGCGTCGACAGCGCGCACCGGGGAGCTGTTTTGT.

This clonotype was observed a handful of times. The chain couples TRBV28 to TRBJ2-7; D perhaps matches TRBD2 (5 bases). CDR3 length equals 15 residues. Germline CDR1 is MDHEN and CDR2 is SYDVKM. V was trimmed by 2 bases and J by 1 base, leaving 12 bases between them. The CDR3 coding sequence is TGTGCCAGCAGTTTAGAGGGTTCGGGATCCTACGAGCAGTACTTC. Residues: CASSLEGSGSYEQYF. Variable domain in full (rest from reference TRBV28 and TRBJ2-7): DVKVTQSSRYLVKRTGEKVFLECVQDMDHENMFWYRQDPGLGLRLIYFSYDVKMKEKGDIPEGYSVSREKKERFSLILESASTNQTSMYLCASSLEGSGSYEQYFGPGTRLTVT.

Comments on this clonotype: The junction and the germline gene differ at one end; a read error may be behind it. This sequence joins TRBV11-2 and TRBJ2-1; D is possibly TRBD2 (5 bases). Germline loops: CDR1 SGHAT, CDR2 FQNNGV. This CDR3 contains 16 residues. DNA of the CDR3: TGTGCCAGTGGCCTGTCCACAGAGGGAGTCTACAATGAGCAGTCCTTC. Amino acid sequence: CASGLSTEGVYNEQSF.

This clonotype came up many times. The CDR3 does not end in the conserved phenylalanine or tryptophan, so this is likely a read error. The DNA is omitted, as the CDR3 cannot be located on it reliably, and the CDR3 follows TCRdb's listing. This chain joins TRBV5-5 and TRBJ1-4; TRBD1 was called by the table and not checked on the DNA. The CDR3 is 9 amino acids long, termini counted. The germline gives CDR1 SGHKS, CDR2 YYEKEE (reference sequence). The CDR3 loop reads CASSHKGDL.

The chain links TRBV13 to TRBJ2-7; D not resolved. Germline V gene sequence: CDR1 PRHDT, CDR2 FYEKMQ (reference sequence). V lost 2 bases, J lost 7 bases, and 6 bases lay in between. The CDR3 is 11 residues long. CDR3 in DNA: TGTGCCAGCAGCTTACGTTGGGAGCAGTACTTC. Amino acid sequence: CASSLRWEQYF.

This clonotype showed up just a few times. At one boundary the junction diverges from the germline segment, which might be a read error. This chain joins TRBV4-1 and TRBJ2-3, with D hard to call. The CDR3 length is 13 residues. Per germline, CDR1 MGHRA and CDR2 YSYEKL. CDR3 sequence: CTSSLPEVHTQYF. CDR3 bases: TGCACCAGCAGCCTACCTGAGGTTCATACGCAGTATTTT.

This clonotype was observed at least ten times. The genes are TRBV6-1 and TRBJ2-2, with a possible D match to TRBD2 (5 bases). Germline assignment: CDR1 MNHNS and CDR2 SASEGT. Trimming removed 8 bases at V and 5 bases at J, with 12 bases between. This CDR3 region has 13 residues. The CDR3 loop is CASPRTETGELFF. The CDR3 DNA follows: TGTGCCAGCCCGAGGACTGAAACCGGGGAGCTGTTTTTT.

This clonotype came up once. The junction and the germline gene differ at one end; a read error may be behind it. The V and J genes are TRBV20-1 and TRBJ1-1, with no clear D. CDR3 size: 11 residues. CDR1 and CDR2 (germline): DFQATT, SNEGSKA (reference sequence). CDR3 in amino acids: CSVGPFTEALF. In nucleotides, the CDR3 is TGCAGTGTGGGTCCGTTCACTGAAGCTCTCTTT.